This T cell receptor beta chain derives from a study of blood T cell repertoires in COVID-19. Cohort placement rested on clinical history that participants reported themselves. The trim removed 6 bases at V and 4 bases at J, leaving 4 bases unmatched. This CDR3 has 14 residues. Germline CDR1 reads MNHEY; CDR2 reads SVGAGI. In the original analysis: Amplification of reference gene primers provided the estimated nucleated cell counts. The table came from immunoSEQ multiplex PCR; TCRdb's copy has only in-frame clones and leaves some out. That table gives V, J and clone size, and the DNA gave D and trimming. The table includes about 190,000 clones, around 82% detected once.

The sequenced sample consisted of PBMCs or T cells enriched from blood (not recorded which). The sequence derives from a woman in her fifties or sixties with acute COVID-19. The rearrangement uses TRBV6-5 and TRBJ2-1; 9 bases fit TRBD1. CDR3 in amino acids: CASSRDRDYNEQFF. Here the CDR3 DNA reads TGTGCCAGCAGCCGGGACAGGGATTACAATGAGCAGTTCTTC.